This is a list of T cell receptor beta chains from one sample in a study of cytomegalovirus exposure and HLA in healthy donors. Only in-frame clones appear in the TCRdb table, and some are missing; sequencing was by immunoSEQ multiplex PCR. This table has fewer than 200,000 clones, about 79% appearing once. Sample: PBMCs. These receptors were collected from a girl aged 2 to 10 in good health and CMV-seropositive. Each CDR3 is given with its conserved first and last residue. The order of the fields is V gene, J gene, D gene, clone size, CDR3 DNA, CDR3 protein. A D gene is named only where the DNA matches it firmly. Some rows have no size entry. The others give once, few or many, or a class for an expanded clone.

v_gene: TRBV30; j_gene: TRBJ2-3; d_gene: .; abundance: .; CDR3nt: TGTGCCTGGACCGCGGCCGATACGCAGTATTTT; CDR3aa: CAWTAADTQYF
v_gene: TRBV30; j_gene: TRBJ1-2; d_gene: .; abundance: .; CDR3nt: TGTGCCTGGAGTGTACTCTATGGCTACACCTTC; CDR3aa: CAWSVLYGYTF
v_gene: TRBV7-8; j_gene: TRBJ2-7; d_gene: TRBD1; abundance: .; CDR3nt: TGTGCCAGCAGCCCCGGGGGGACAGGGGGGGAGCCGTACTTC; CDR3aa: CASSPGGTGGEPYF
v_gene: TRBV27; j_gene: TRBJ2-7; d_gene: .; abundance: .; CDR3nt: TGTGCCAGCAGTTTAAGGTTCAGGAGGGCCCTTCTAAACCACGAGCAGTACTTC; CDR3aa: CASSLRFRRALLNHEQYF
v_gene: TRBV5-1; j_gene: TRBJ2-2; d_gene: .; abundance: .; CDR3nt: TGCGCCAGCAGCCCTCTTTCGGGGGGCGCCTTTCCCGGGGAGCTGCTTTTT; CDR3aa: CASSPLSGGAFPGELLF
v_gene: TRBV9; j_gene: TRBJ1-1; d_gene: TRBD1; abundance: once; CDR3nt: TGTGCCAGCAGCGTCGGGACAGGGGCGGTGGCTTTCTTT; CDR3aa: CASSVGTGAVAFF
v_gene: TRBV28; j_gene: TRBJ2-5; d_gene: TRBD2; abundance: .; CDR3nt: TGTGCCAGCAGCCGCTCCCTACTAGCGGGAGGCCCCCGGAACCAAGAGACCCAGTACTTC; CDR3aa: CASSRSLLAGGPRNQETQYF
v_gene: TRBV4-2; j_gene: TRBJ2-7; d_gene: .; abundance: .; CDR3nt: TGTGCCAGCAGCCCCCGTCTCACTGCATACGAGCAGTACTTC; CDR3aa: CASSPRLTAYEQYF
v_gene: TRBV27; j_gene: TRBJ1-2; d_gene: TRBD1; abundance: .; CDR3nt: TGTGCCACCCGACAGGGTTATGGCTACACCTTC; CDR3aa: CATRQGYGYTF
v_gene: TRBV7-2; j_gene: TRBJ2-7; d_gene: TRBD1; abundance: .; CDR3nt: TGTGCCAGCAGCTTACGGACAGGGTCCTACGAGCAGTACTTC; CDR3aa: CASSLRTGSYEQYF
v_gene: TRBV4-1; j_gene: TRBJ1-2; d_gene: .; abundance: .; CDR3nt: TGCGCCAGCAGCCTCCCTGGGGCCCTAAGGGGCTACACCTTC; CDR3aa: CASSLPGALRGYTF
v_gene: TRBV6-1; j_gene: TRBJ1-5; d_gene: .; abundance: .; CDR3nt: TGTGCCAGCAGACTCCCCGGGAGCAATCAGCCCCAGCATTTT; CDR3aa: CASRLPGSNQPQHF
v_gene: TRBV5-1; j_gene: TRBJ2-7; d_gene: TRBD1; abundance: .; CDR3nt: TGCGCCAGCAGCTTTGCCGGGACAGGGTCAGGGGAGCAGTACTTC; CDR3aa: CASSFAGTGSGEQYF
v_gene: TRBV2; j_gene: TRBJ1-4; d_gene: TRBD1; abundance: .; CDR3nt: TGTGCCAGCACAGGGGGACCGCTCAATGAAAAACTGTTTTTT; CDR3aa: CASTGGPLNEKLFF
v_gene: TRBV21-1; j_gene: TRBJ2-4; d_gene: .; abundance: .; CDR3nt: TGTGCCAGCAGCAAAGGAGTGGGTCGACTGGGCATTCAGTACTTC; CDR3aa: CASSKGVGRLGIQYF
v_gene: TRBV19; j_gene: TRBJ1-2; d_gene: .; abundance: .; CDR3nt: TGTGCCAGTAGTATCTTGGGGAGCCCTAACTATGGCTACACCTTC; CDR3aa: CASSILGSPNYGYTF
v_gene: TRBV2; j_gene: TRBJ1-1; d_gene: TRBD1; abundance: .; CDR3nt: TGTGCCAGCAGCCGACACCGGGACAGGGGGATGAACACTGAAGCTTTCTTT; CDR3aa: CASSRHRDRGMNTEAFF
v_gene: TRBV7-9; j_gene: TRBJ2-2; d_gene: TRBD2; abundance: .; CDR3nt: TGTGCCAGCAGCTTAGCCCGGCGGGAGTACAACACCGGGGAGCTGTTTTTT; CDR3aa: CASSLARREYNTGELFF
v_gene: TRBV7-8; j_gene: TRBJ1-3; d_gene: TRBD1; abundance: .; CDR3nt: TGTGCCAGCAGCGCCGAGGGACAGGGGCTAATTATCTCTGGAAACACCATATATTTT; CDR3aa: CASSAEGQGLIISGNTIYF
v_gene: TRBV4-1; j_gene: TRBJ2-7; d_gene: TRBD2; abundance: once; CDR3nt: TGCGCCAGCAGCCAAGGAGTTAAGGGACTAGCGGGAGACGGAACCTACGAGCAGTACTTC; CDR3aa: CASSQGVKGLAGDGTYEQYF
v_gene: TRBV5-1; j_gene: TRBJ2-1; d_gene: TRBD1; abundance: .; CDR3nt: TGCGCCAGCAGCTTGGATTCCCGGGACAGCCCGACCTCCTACAATGAGCAGTTCTTC; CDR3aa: CASSLDSRDSPTSYNEQFF
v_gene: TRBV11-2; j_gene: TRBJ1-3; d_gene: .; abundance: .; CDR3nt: TGTGCCAGCAGCTTAGAAGTCGGGTTATCCTCTGGAAACACCATATATTTT; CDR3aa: CASSLEVGLSSGNTIYF
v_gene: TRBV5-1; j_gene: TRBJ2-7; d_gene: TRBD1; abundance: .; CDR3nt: TGCGCCAGCAGACAGGGGGCGGACGAGCAGTACTTC; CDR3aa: CASRQGADEQYF
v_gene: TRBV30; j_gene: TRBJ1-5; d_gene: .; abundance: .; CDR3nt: TGTGCCTGGACCGGGGGTAGCAATCAGCCCCAGCATTTT; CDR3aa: CAWTGGSNQPQHF
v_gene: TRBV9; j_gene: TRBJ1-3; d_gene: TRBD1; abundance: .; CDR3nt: TGTGCCAGCAGCGGCCGACAGGGAGGTATAACGGGGAACACCATATATTTT; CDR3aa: CASSGRQGGITGNTIYF
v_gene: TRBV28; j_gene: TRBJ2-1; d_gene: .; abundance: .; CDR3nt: TGTGCCAGCGGGCAGAACAATGAGCAGTTCTTC; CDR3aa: CASGQNNEQFF
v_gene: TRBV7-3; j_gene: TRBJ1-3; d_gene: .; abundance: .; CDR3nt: TGTGCCAGCAGCCTAACGCAGGGCCCGGGAAACACCATATATTTT; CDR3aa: CASSLTQGPGNTIYF
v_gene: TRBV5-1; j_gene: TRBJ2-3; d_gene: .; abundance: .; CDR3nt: TGCGCCAGCAGGACACTCAGCACAGATACGCAGTATTTT; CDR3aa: CASRTLSTDTQYF
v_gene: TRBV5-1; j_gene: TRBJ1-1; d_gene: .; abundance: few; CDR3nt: TGCGCCAGCAGCAGCTCCCACAGGTCCCCCGGGCATGCTTTCTTT; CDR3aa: CASSSSHRSPGHAFF
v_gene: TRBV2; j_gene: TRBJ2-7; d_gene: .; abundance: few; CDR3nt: TGTGCCAGCAACCCAAACCCCAGTCCCTACGAGCAGTACTTC; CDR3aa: CASNPNPSPYEQYF
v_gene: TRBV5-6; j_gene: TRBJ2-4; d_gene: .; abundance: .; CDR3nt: TGTGCCAGCAGTTTTGTAGGGGAGGTTAACATTCAGTACTTC; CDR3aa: CASSFVGEVNIQYF
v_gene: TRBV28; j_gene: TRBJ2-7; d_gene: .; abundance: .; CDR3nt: TGTGCCACCCGTAGTTCGTACGAGCAGTACTTC; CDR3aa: CATRSSYEQYF
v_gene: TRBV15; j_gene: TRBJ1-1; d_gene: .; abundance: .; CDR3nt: TGTGCCACCGAGGGAGGGAACACTGAAGCTTTCTTT; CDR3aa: CATEGGNTEAFF
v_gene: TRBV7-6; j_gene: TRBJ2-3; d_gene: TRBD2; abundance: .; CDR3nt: TGTGCCAGCAGCTTAGGTAGCGGGAGGTACACAGATACGCAGTATTTT; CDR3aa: CASSLGSGRYTDTQYF
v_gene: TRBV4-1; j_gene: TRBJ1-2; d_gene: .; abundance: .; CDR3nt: TGCGCCAGCAGCCCTAGAGGCTCAGCTAACTATGGCTACACCTTC; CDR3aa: CASSPRGSANYGYTF
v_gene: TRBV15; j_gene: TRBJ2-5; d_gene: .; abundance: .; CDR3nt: TGTGCCACCAGTATGAGCGGCCAAGAGACCCAGTACTTC; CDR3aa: CATSMSGQETQYF
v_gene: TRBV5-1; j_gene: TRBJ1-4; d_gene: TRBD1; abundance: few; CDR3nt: TGCGCCAGCAGGACAGGGGGAGGTGAAAAACTGTTTTTT; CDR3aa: CASRTGGGEKLFF
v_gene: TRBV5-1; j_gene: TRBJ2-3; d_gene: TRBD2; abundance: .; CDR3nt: TGCGCCAGCAGCCGGGGAGGGTCTAACACAGATACGCAGTATTTT; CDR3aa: CASSRGGSNTDTQYF
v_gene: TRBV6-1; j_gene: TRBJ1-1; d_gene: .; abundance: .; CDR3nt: TGTGCCAGCAGTGAATCAGGGCTGAACACTGAAGCTTTCTTT; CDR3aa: CASSESGLNTEAFF
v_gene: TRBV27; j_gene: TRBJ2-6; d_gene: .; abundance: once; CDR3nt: TGTGCCAGCAGTTTACGGGGACAATTTAGTTCTGGGGCCAACGTCCTGACTTTC; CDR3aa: CASSLRGQFSSGANVLTF
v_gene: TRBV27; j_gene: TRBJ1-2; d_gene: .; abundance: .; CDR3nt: TGTGCCAGCAGTGCCTTAGCCCCAGGGACTACGGGTACAGCTAACTATGGCTACACCTTC; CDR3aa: CASSALAPGTTGTANYGYTF
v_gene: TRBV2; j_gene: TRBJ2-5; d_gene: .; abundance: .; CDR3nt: TGTGCCAGCAGTCAGGAGACCCAGTACTTC; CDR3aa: CASSQETQYF
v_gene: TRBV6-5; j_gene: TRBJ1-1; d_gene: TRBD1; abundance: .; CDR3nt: TGTGCCAGCAGTTACACTAACAGGGGGCGGACTGAAGCTTTCTTT; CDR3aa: CASSYTNRGRTEAFF
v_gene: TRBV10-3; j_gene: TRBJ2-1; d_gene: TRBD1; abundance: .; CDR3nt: TGTGCCATCAGTCCGACAGGGACCTACAATGAGCAGTTCTTC; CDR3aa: CAISPTGTYNEQFF
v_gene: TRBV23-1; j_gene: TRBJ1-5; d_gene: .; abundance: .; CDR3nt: TGCGCCAGCAGTCCACCGGGGTATAGCAATCAGCCCCAGCATTTT; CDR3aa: CASSPPGYSNQPQHF
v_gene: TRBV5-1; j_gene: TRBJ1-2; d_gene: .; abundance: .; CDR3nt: TGCGCCAGCAGCCTCGGGGAGTTAAGGTTC; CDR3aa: CASSLGELRF
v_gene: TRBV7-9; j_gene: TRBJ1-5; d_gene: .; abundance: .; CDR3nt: TGTGCCAGCAGCCAGGAGGTGGGCGGGTATAGCAATCAGCCCCAGCATTTT; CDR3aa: CASSQEVGGYSNQPQHF
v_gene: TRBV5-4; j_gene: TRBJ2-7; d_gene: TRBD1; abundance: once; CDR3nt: TGTGCCAGCAGTCGTAGGGACAGGGCGTACGAGCAGTACTTC; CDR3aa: CASSRRDRAYEQYF
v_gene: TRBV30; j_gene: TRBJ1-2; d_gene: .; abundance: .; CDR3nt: TGTGCCTGGAGTGTTGGGCCGGTCTATGGCTACACCTTC; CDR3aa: CAWSVGPVYGYTF
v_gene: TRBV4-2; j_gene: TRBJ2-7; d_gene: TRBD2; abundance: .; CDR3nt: TGTGCCAGCAGCCTAGCGGGGGATTTCTCCTACGAGCAGTACTTC; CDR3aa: CASSLAGDFSYEQYF
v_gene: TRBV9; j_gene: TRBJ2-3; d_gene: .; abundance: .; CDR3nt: TGTGCCAGCAGCGCTCTAGTTAGCACAGATACGCAGTATTTT; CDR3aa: CASSALVSTDTQYF
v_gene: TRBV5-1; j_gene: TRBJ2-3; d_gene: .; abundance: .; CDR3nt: TGCGCCAGCAGCTTGACTCCTAGCGGCACAGATACGCAGTATTTT; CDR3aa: CASSLTPSGTDTQYF